This TCR beta chain appears in the sequencing data of a study of T cell responses to AZD1222 COVID-19 vaccine. Broader study findings: Unmutated regions of variants are reportedly targeted by nearly half of spike-specific TCRs. Spike-specific TCR breadth and depth both grew after two AZD1222 doses. At 160-218 and 743-854, vaccine-associated CD4 TCRs were dominant, and they spanned spike.

Sequencing used immunoSEQ multiplex PCR; TCRdb keeps in-frame clones, though not all of them. The data show 90,000 to 150,000 clones, about 89% seen once. Researchers grouped second doses given at about 4 or about 12 weeks into one pool. Points on this clone: Its antigen is currently unknown.

The CDR3 spans 14 residues. Trimming removed 7 bases at V and 1 base at J, with 13 bases between. CDR1 SNHLY and CDR2 FYNNEI come from the germline V gene. The rearrangement uses TRBV2 and TRBJ1-1; D uncertain. Specimen: peripheral blood, collected 28 days after the second AZD1222 dose. The receptor was isolated from an adult who received the AZD1222 COVID-19 vaccine. The DNA for the CDR3 is TGTGCCAGCACCGGTCCGGCCAGGAACACTGAAGCTTTCTTT. It translates to CASTGPARNTEAFF. Looking up the rest from reference TRBV2 and TRBJ1-1 gives the full variable domain: EPEVTQTPSHQVTQMGQEVILRCVPISNHLYFYWYRQILGQKVEFLVSFYNNEISEKSEIFDDQFSVERPDGSNFTLKIRSTKLEDSAMYFCASTGPARNTEAFFGQGTRLTVV.